This is a list of T cell receptor beta chains from one sample in a study of blood T cell repertoires in COVID-19. Measured with immunoSEQ multiplex PCR; TCRdb has only the in-frame clones, and not every one. The sample records some 160,000 clones, approximately 88% being singletons. Material for sequencing was peripheral blood. The receptors were gathered from a man aged 60 to 75 with acute or convalescent COVID-19. Each CDR3 is given with its conserved first and last residue. Not all rows give a size; the values are once, few, many and, for expanded clones, a class.

TRBV6-5,TRBJ1-1,NA,CASTLGGSLNTEAFF
TRBV5-1,TRBJ2-1,NA,CASSLEGQGEAASSYNEQFF
TRBV7-2,TRBJ2-3,NA,CASTKGGGSTDTQYF
TRBV10-3,TRBJ1-1,NA,CAISPTGPTEAFF
TRBV27,TRBJ2-1,NA,CASSLNRLRYEQFF
TRBV27,TRBJ1-5,NA,CASSSGQAGNQPQHF
TRBV6-4,TRBJ2-1,NA,CASSDSMAGGRNEQFF
TRBV2,TRBJ1-5,once,CASSNSGTGLQQPQHF
TRBV19,TRBJ1-1,NA,CASSEQGTEAFF
TRBV4-1,TRBJ2-4,NA,CASSKRGGENIQYF
TRBV5-1,TRBJ2-3,NA,CASSAGTWPSTDTQYF
TRBV7-2,TRBJ1-6,NA,CASSPHRQGGNSPLHF
TRBV24-1,TRBJ1-2,NA,CATSDLEGNYGYTF
TRBV7-8,TRBJ1-5,NA,CASRAGASNQPQHF
TRBV5-1,TRBJ1-2,NA,CASSPRTGAYGYTF
TRBV4-2,TRBJ2-7,NA,CASSQPGQGSREQYF
TRBV11-2,TRBJ2-7,NA,CASSRGQSYEQYF
TRBV19,TRBJ1-1,NA,CASSETGTGETEAFF
TRBV11-2,TRBJ2-7,NA,CASSPAGVVDEQYF
TRBV6-5,TRBJ1-5,NA,CASTNRVRSNQPQHF
TRBV18,TRBJ1-1,NA,CASSQTGGDTEAFF
TRBV2,TRBJ2-3,NA,CARKGGYTDTQYF
TRBV5-4,TRBJ1-2,NA,CASSQTPSGYTF
TRBV7-8,TRBJ1-5,NA,CASSLASRLTLNQPQHF
TRBV5-5,TRBJ1-5,few,CASSLDGNQPQHF
TRBV2,TRBJ2-3,NA,CASKTSGAPLTDTQYF
TRBV6-5,TRBJ1-5,NA,CASALSGQGSQPQHF
TRBV19,TRBJ1-4,NA,CASSRTGGSEKLFF
TRBV27,TRBJ1-5,NA,CASRPKTGFSNQPQHF
TRBV15,TRBJ1-6,NA,CATSRDRGQGSTAPLHF
TRBV6-2/TRBV6-3,TRBJ2-7,NA,CASSTELYEQYF
TRBV4-3,TRBJ2-5,NA,CASSQDPRETQYF
TRBV19,TRBJ1-1,NA,CASSTQGGGVGGTEAFF
TRBV6-6,TRBJ1-2,NA,CASRGRQGWDGYTF
TRBV4-3,TRBJ2-7,NA,CASSDGQGSHEQYF
TRBV18,TRBJ2-6,NA,CASSPVQGNPGANVLTF
TRBV2,TRBJ2-3,NA,CASRRGGPDTQYF
TRBV5-4,TRBJ2-1,NA,CASSGKTGYNNEQFF
TRBV19,TRBJ1-5,NA,CASSKQGPGRIRSRAVRPQHF
TRBV5-6,TRBJ2-2,NA,CASRGQMNTGELFF
TRBV5-1,TRBJ1-1,NA,CASSPNDRGTEAFF
TRBV11-1,TRBJ1-1,NA,CASIRTGTTEAFF
TRBV2,TRBJ2-4,NA,CASSQNPGGRGNIQYF
TRBV9,TRBJ2-1,NA,CASSARDRGYNEQFF
TRBV3-1/TRBV3-2,TRBJ1-3,NA,CASSQDLARTIYF
TRBV6-5,TRBJ2-1,NA,CASSYISGAPYNEQFF
TRBV12-3/TRBV12-4,TRBJ2-3,once,CASRTGWADTQYF
TRBV5-1,TRBJ1-2,NA,CASSLYRGEDGYTF
TRBV30,TRBJ1-4,NA,CAWSVSGSEKLFF
TRBV7-9,TRBJ1-1,NA,CATLTGGNTEAFF
TRBV7-2,TRBJ2-3,NA,CASRLSGGAPDTQYF
TRBV18,TRBJ1-1,NA,CASSPGRQGGTEAFF
TRBV5-6,TRBJ1-2,few,CASSSTGTETYGYTF